Each of the 10 T cell receptor beta chains below was sequenced from the same sample in a study of CD8+ T cells in alopecia areata. TCR sequencing used cDNA made by reverse transcription of extracted RNA. Data came from immunoSEQ multiplex PCR; TCRdb stores just in-frame clones and leaves some out. Of 100,000 to 150,000 clones listed, 58% are singletons. This specimen was CD4+ T cells sorted from blood, taken at week 0. Receptors originate from a human donor with alopecia areata.

This clone was counted only a few times. J is TRBJ2-5 and V is TRBV7-2, with D possibly TRBD2 on 6 matching bases. Trimming took off 1 base at V and 4 bases at J, with 10 bases between the two ends. Per the germline V gene, CDR1 is SGHTA and CDR2 is FQGNSA. The CDR3 consists of 14 residues. In nucleotides, the CDR3 is TGTGCCAGCAGCTTAGGGCGGGACTCAGAGACCCAGTACTTC. The encoded protein is CASSLGRDSETQYF.

V is TRBV6-1 and J is TRBJ2-7, with D possibly being TRBD1 or TRBD2 (5 bases each). The CDR3 runs to 13 residues. Trimming removed 9 bases at V and 3 bases at J, with 15 bases between. Germline CDR1 reads MNHNS; CDR2 reads SASEGT. The CDR3 DNA reads as TGTGCCAGTAAGAGGGGATTCTACTACGAGCAGTACTTC. It encodes CASKRGFYYEQYF.

The chain has TRBV4-1 and TRBJ1-1, with D unclear. V lost 0 bases, J lost 6 bases, and 11 bases lay in between. Germline V gene lookup returns CDR1 MGHRA and CDR2 YSYEKL. The CDR3 spans 14 residues. CDR3 sequence: CASSQDPGSAEAFF. The CDR3 DNA sequence: TGCGCCAGCAGCCAAGATCCGGGGAGCGCTGAAGCTTTCTTT.

The V call is TRBV4-1, the J call TRBJ2-7; the D gene is possibly TRBD1 (6 bases). V lost 3 bases, J lost 0 bases, and 15 bases lay in between. The germline V gene has CDR1 MGHRA and CDR2 YSYEKL. This CDR3 region has 16 residues. CDR3 in amino acids: CASSHKPGTLSYEQYF. CDR3 DNA sequence: TGCGCCAGCAGCCACAAACCCGGGACACTCTCCTACGAGCAGTACTTC.

The chain is built from TRBV5-1 and TRBJ2-7; 7 bases are shared with TRBD2. The CDR3 sequence is 14 residues long. CDR1 SGHRS and CDR2 YFSETQ come from the germline V gene. V lost 4 bases, J lost 6 bases, and 10 bases stayed unmatched. CDR3 sequence reads: CASSATLGGSEQYF. The CDR3 DNA sequence: TGCGCCAGCAGCGCCACCCTGGGGGGGTCCGAGCAGTACTTC.

The chain recombines TRBV25-1 with TRBJ1-2, with D maybe TRBD1 (5 bases). Germline CDR1 reads MGHDK; CDR2 reads SYGVNS. Trimming cost V 4 bases and J 1 base, with 10 bases left between them. This CDR3 spans 14 amino acids. The CDR3 DNA reads TGTGCCAGCAGTGTGGGGGGTGGTAACTATGGCTACACCTTC. It is translated as CASSVGGGNYGYTF.

The chain uses TRBV4-3 and TRBJ1-2; D gene unclear. The CDR3 runs 13 residues. V was pared by 4 bases and J by 8 bases, with 14 bases between. CDR1 and CDR2 from the germline V gene are LGHNA and YSLEER. Here the CDR3 reads CASSPTLALGYTF. The CDR3 bases are TGCGCCAGCAGCCCGACGTTGGCGCTGGGCTACACCTTC.

This clone was observed a handful of times. The chain joins TRBV28 to TRBJ2-7, with D uncertain. The CDR3 contains 12 residues. Germline loops: CDR1 MDHEN, CDR2 SYDVKM. Trimming took 2 bases from V and 0 from J, leaving 2 bases between them. The CDR3 nucleotides are TGTGCCAGCAGTTTAAGCTCCTACGAGCAGTACTTC. As protein: CASSLSSYEQYF.

The rearrangement joins TRBV28 to TRBJ1-1, with 10 bases matching TRBD1. After removal of 7 bases from V and 2 bases from J, the junction contained 10 bases not matched to a gene. This CDR3 is built from 16 residues. Germline-derived CDR1 and CDR2 are MDHEN and SYDVKM. CDR3 loop: CASTGGTGAFNTEAFF. Here the CDR3 DNA reads TGTGCCAGCACCGGAGGGACAGGGGCTTTCAACACTGAAGCTTTCTTT.

This clone was observed once. The V call is TRBV13, the J call TRBJ2-7; D is uncertain. This CDR3 has 16 amino acids. Trimming cost V 5 bases and J 2 bases, with 19 bases left between them. Germline V gene sequence: CDR1 PRHDT, CDR2 FYEKMQ (reference sequence). The CDR3 region has the DNA TGTGCCAGCAGCCGGAGTAGGCCCGCGGCTACCTACGAGCAGTACTTC. It encodes CASSRSRPAATYEQYF.